This T cell receptor beta chain was identified in a study of cytomegalovirus exposure and HLA in healthy donors. The PCR used 60 Vbeta and 13 Jbeta primers. Assay: immunoSEQ multiplex PCR; the TCRdb copy retains only in-frame clones and omits some. Among 100,000 or so clones listed, about 68% were seen once. J gave up 4 bases and V 5 bases, and 14 bases lay outside the gene matches. The CDR3 length is 17 residues. Per germline, CDR1 LNHDA and CDR2 SQIVND (reference sequence). Sample: PBMCs. The chain links TRBV19 to TRBJ2-1; 7 positions match TRBD2. The clonotype comes from a man aged 30 to 45 in good health and CMV-seropositive. The chain's CDR3 is CASSRGTGLAAYNEQFF. CDR3 bases: TGTGCCAGTAGTCGCGGTACCGGGCTAGCGGCGTACAATGAGCAGTTCTTC.